A selection of T cell receptor beta chains follows, all from one sample in a study of naive and memory T cell subsets. Using its own MiXCR run on the UMI-ligation and nested PCR reads, TCRdb lists one record per CDR3 protein. The sample carries around 30,000 distinct CDR3 sequences, around 18% recorded once. Sequencing used effector memory CD4+ T cells from blood. The receptors stem from a human donor in good health. CDR3s include the opening cysteine and the closing phenylalanine or tryptophan. A D gene is named only where the DNA matches it firmly. Rows may omit the clone size; those that give it use once, few, many or a size class.

j_gene,v_gene,d_gene,abundance,CDR3nt,CDR3aa
TRBJ2-1,TRBV20-1,TRBD2,many,TGCAGTGCTAGAGAGCTCGGACTAGTAGGTCCCTACAATGAGCAGTTCTTC,CSARELGLVGPYNEQFF
TRBJ2-7,TRBV5-1,NA,NA,TGCGCCAGCAGCTTGGAGGTCAGGGAAGGTTGCGAGCAGTACTTC,CASSLEVREGCEQYF
TRBJ2-2,TRBV18,NA,many,TGTGCCAGCTCAGAACTTACGAACACCGGGGAGCTGTTTTTT,CASSELTNTGELFF
TRBJ1-1,TRBV7-2,NA,many,TGTGCCAGCAGCTTAGCGCCGGGGGCCCGAGAAGCTTTCTTT,CASSLAPGAREAFF
TRBJ1-5,TRBV20-1,NA,NA,TGCAGTGCTACCGACAATTCGTATCAGCCCCAGCATTTT,CSATDNSYQPQHF
TRBJ2-1,TRBV18,TRBD2,medium-sized,TGTGCCAGCTCACCGGGGACTAGACTAGCGGGACACAATGAGCAGTTCTTC,CASSPGTRLAGHNEQFF
TRBJ1-2,TRBV18,TRBD1,few,TGTGCCAGCTCGACCAGGGCAGGGGGCCTTGGCTACACCTTC,CASSTRAGGLGYTF
TRBJ2-7,TRBV28,NA,few,TGTGCCAGCAGTTTATACGGGCCGCGGGGCGAGCAGTACTTC,CASSLYGPRGEQYF
TRBJ2-1,TRBV12-3/TRBV12-4,NA,many,TGTGCCAGCAGTCCCCCTAGTCAATGGAAGGGCAATGAGCAGTTCTTC,CASSPPSQWKGNEQFF
TRBJ1-3,TRBV2,NA,once,TGTGCCTGCAATATAGGCCCTGGAAACACCATATATTTT,CACNIGPGNTIYF
TRBJ1-2,TRBV20-1,TRBD1,NA,TGCAGTGCTAGAGAGGTTACCTTTACGTCAGGGGGCACCCCCTACTATGGCTACACCTTC,CSAREVTFTSGGTPYYGYTF
TRBJ2-2,TRBV20-1,NA,NA,TGCAGTGCAAGGGGACTCCTAAACACCGGGGAGCTGTTTTTT,CSARGLLNTGELFF
TRBJ2-5,TRBV24-1,TRBD1,few,TGTGCCACCAGTGATCTCCGGGACAGGAGGGGGGAGACCCAGTACTTC,CATSDLRDRRGETQYF
TRBJ2-1,TRBV12-3/TRBV12-4,TRBD2,NA,TGTGCCAGCAGCCGGTCACTAGCGGGGGTCTACAATGAGCAGTTCTTC,CASSRSLAGVYNEQFF
TRBJ1-2,TRBV11-2,TRBD1,few,TGTGCCAGCAGCCGGACAGGGGACGGCTACACCTTC,CASSRTGDGYTF
TRBJ2-6,TRBV12-3/TRBV12-4,NA,many,TGTGCCAGCAGTTTTGCAGTCTCAGGGGCCAACGTCCTGACTTTC,CASSFAVSGANVLTF
TRBJ1-2,TRBV5-1,NA,NA,TGCGCCAGCAGCTTGTGGGAGAGTAACTATGGCTACACCTTC,CASSLWESNYGYTF
TRBJ2-5,TRBV20-1,TRBD2,few,TGCAGTGCTCCCTCAACTAGCGGGAGGGCCGGGGAGACCCAGTACTTC,CSAPSTSGRAGETQYF
TRBJ2-1,TRBV12-3/TRBV12-4,NA,few,TGTGCCAGCAGTTTACGCCCGGCAACCCAAAGGTATGAGCAGTTCTTC,CASSLRPATQRYEQFF
TRBJ2-7,TRBV6-5,NA,few,TGTGCCAGCAGTTACTTTGGGGCCTCCCGTGGGGAGCAGTACTTC,CASSYFGASRGEQYF
TRBJ2-7,TRBV19,TRBD1,few,TGTGCCAGTAGAGGGACCGGGACAGGGGACTACGAGCAGTACTTC,CASRGTGTGDYEQYF
TRBJ1-6,TRBV11-2,NA,NA,TGTGCCAGCAGCTTTAGTAGTAATTCACCCCTCCACTTT,CASSFSSNSPLHF
TRBJ2-3,TRBV7-8,NA,few,TGTGCCAGCACCCCAACTTCGCTAGCCCCAGATACGCAGTATTTT,CASTPTSLAPDTQYF
TRBJ1-1,TRBV7-6,NA,NA,TGTGCCAGCAGCTTAGCCCCAGGGAACACTGAAGCTTTCTTT,CASSLAPGNTEAFF
TRBJ2-5,TRBV9,NA,few,TGTGCCAGCAGCGTAGGGGTAGGGTTGCTGGAGACCCAGTACTTC,CASSVGVGLLETQYF
TRBJ1-4,TRBV20-1,NA,few,TGCAGTGCTAGCGCCGGGGGTGAAAAACTGTTTTTT,CSASAGGEKLFF
TRBJ2-1,TRBV20-1,NA,NA,TGCAGTGCTATGGGTGACAATGAGCAGTTCTTC,CSAMGDNEQFF
TRBJ2-1,TRBV20-1,TRBD1,few,TGCAGTGCTAGGGGACCGACAGGGTTACCCACCTACAATGAGCAGTTCTTC,CSARGPTGLPTYNEQFF